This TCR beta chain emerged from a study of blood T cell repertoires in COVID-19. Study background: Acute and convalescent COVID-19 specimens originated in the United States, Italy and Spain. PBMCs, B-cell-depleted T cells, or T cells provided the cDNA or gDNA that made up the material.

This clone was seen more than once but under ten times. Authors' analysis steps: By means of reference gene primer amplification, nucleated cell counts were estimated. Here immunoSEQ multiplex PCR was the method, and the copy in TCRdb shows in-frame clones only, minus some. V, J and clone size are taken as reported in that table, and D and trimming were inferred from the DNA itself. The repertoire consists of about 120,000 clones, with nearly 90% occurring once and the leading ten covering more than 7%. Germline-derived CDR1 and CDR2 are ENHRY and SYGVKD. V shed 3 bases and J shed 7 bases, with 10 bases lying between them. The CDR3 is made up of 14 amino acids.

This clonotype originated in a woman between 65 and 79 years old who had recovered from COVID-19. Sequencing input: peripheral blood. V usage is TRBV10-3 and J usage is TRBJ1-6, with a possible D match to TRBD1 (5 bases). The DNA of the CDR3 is TGTGCCATCAGTGAAACAGGCGACAATTCACCCCTCCACTTT. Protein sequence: CAISETGDNSPLHF.